These 27 T cell receptor beta chains share one sample of origin, sequenced in a study of tumor-infiltrating lymphocytes in primary liver carcinoma (dated by TCRdb to 2017 to 2019). For sequencing, an Illumina HiSeq 2500 was employed. TCRbeta-specific cDNA was reverse-transcribed from roughly 500 ng total RNA using a constant-region primer and ProtoScript II reverse transcriptase. Three nested multiplex PCR rounds, following a slightly modified ARM-PCR procedure, were used to build the TCRbeta libraries. Multiplex TRBV1-TRBV30 forward primers and a Cbeta reverse primer were used in the first two PCR rounds, each of which was run for around 9 cycles. TCRdb redid the processing of the public reads, applying fastp at Q25 and MiXCR, and retained in-frame beta chains. Each CDR3 protein appears once, grouped with its most common genes and DNA. In all, the sample holds approximately 320,000 distinct CDR3 sequences, and almost 60% of those were seen once. The leading ten clones occupy more than 15% of the sample.

TRIzol reagent was used to extract blood RNA from unsorted whole blood, while the DNeasy Blood & Tissue kit provided the germline DNA. The specimen was peripheral blood. Every receptor here comes from a woman aged 30 to 39 with primary liver carcinoma and hepatitis B virus infection.

A word on this clonotype: Just one base apart from a much larger clone, this may be a read error. J is TRBJ2-7 and V is TRBV6-5, with D perhaps assigned TRBD1 or TRBD2 (5 bases each). With 0 bases removed from V and 5 bases from J, the gap between germline ends came to 8 bases. Germline V gene data show CDR1 as MNHEY and CDR2 as SVGAGI. This CDR3 region has 13 residues. The CDR3 bases are TGTGCCAGCAGTTACTCGAGGGGACACGAGCAGTACTTC. It translates to CASSYSRGHEQYF.

In regard to this clonotype: This may be a read error: a much more frequent sequence differs by one nucleotide. This likely comes from a read error, as the CDR3 has no conserved phenylalanine or tryptophan at its end. V gene TRBV4-2 combines with J gene TRBJ1-2; D is perhaps TRBD1 (5 bases). CDR1 is LGHNA and CDR2 is YNFKEQ in the germline V gene. V was shortened by 3 bases and J by 4 bases, with 12 bases between the two germline ends. The CDR3 sequence is 14 residues long. For the CDR3, the DNA is TGTGCCAGCAGCCAGGACGGGGGGATCTATGGCTACACCCTC. Residues: CASSQDGGIYGYTL.

In its sample, this clonotype was seen a few times. The CDR3 coding sequence is TGTGCCAGCAGCCCTAATTTGGGGAACTCCGGGGCCAACGTCCTGACTTTC. It encodes CASSPNLGNSGANVLTF. The V call is TRBV7-8, the J call TRBJ2-6; no clear D. CDR3 size: 17 residues. Germline V lookup: CDR1 SGHVS, CDR2 FQNEAQ. Trimming stripped 5 bases from V and 4 bases from J, with 18 bases between. Complete variable domain (other parts from reference TRBV7-8 and TRBJ2-6): GAGVSQSPRYKVAKRGQDVALRCDPISGHVSLFWYQQALGQGPEFLTYFQNEAQLDKSGLPSDRFFAERPEGSVSTLKIQRTQQEDSAVYLCASSPNLGNSGANVLTFGAGSRLTVL.

On this clonotype: A much more abundant neighbour one base away suggests this may be a read error. This chain connects TRBV14 to TRBJ2-1; D may be TRBD2 (5 bases). CDR1 and CDR2 from the germline V gene are SGHDN and FVKESK. CDR3 length: 14 amino acids. This CDR3 reads CASNQLVLGYEQFF. As DNA, the CDR3 is TGTGCCAGCAACCAACTAGTCTTGGGTTATGAGCAGTTCTTC.

A word on this clonotype: A much larger clone differs from this one at a single base, so this may be a read error. The chain links TRBV12-3 or TRBV12-4 to TRBJ1-2; D is unclear. The CDR3 loop spans 14 amino acids. The V and J ends lost 5 bases and 4 bases respectively, with 14 bases between them. The CDR3 sequence: CASSPGPDGYGYTF. In nucleotides, the CDR3 is TGTGCCAGCAGTCCGGGTCCCGATGGCTATGGCTACACCTTC.

This chain connects TRBV14 to TRBJ2-1; 7 bases are a match to TRBD2. The junction had 12 bases not matched to a gene; V was cut back by 4 bases and J by 6 bases. This CDR3 comprises 16 residues. In germline, CDR1 is SGHDN, CDR2 FVKESK. The CDR3 bases are TGTGCCAGCAGCCTCTTCGGGAGGCGATTGAGCAATGAGCAGTTCTTC. Protein: CASSLFGRRLSNEQFF.

The chain carries TRBV6-1 and TRBJ2-1; TRBD2 is a possible D gene (6 bases). V lost 4 bases to trimming and J lost 5 bases, with 12 bases between them. CDR3 length equals 14 residues. Germline V gene lookup returns CDR1 MNHNS and CDR2 SASEGT. The CDR3 here is CASSVQPGDNEQFF. The CDR3 DNA reads TGTGCCAGCAGTGTGCAGCCGGGAGACAATGAGCAGTTCTTC.

In this sample, this clonotype turned up once. This clone may be a read error of a much larger clone one base away. The chain combines TRBV12-3 or TRBV12-4 with TRBJ1-4, with 11 bases matching TRBD1. The junction had 9 bases not matched to a gene; V was cut back by 7 bases and J by 8 bases. The CDR3 totals 15 residues. CDR3 loop: CASNQRTGGDEKLFF. For the CDR3, the DNA is TGTGCCAGCAATCAAAGGACAGGGGGCGACGAAAAACTGTTTTTT.

Turning to this clonotype: A much larger clone is a single base away; this may be a read error. This sequence joins TRBV6-6 and TRBJ2-7, with D perhaps matching TRBD2 (6 bases). The length of the CDR3 is 15 residues. Per germline, CDR1 MNHNY and CDR2 SVGAGI (reference sequence). V was shortened by 5 bases and J by 2 bases, with 16 bases between the two germline ends. The CDR3 nucleotides read TGTGCCAGCAGTCACACACTAGCCGGCCCCTACGAGCAGTACTTC. Its protein is CASSHTLAGPYEQYF.

The rearrangement joins TRBV11-3 to TRBJ2-7, with D tentatively TRBD2 (5 bases). There are 15 residues in the CDR3. Germline V lookup: CDR1 SGHNT, CDR2 YENEEA. V lost 0 bases, J lost 1 base, and 10 bases lay in between. DNA of the CDR3: TGTGCCAGCAGCTTAGATCACGGGATATCCTACGAGCAGTACTTC. As protein: CASSLDHGISYEQYF.

V gene TRBV4-1 combines with J gene TRBJ2-3, with a weak D call TRBD2 (6 bases). In germline, CDR1 is MGHRA, CDR2 YSYEKL. The length of the CDR3 is 16 residues. Trimming left V 8 bases short and J 3 bases short, with 21 bases between. The DNA of the CDR3 is TGCGCCAGCGGCCTACCAACTAGGCGGGAAACAGATACGCAGTATTTT. This codes for CASGLPTRRETDTQYF.

This chain joins TRBV11-2 and TRBJ2-7, with TRBD2 identical over 11 bases. Looked up from germline, CDR1 is SGHAT and CDR2 is FQNNGV. After removal of 10 bases from V and 13 bases from J, the junction contained 21 bases not matched to a gene. This CDR3 region has 15 residues. In DNA form, the CDR3 reads TGTGCCATCAACTTAGCAGGGACTAGCGGCCTCTTGGTATACTTC. Protein sequence: CAINLAGTSGLLVYF.

As concerns this clonotype: This may be a read error, as it is one base from a much larger clone. The rearrangement uses TRBV29-1 and TRBJ2-7, with 7 bases lining up with TRBD2. The CDR3 loop spans 14 amino acids. Germline V gene data show CDR1 as SQVTM and CDR2 as ANQGSEA. The junction had 10 bases not matched to a gene; V was cut back by 2 bases and J by 6 bases. The CDR3 DNA reads TGCAGCGTTGAACTAGTGGGAGGGTTTAGCGAGCAGTACTTC. Residues: CSVELVGGFSEQYF.

Only a few counts were recorded for this clonotype. The DNA is omitted, as the CDR3 cannot be located on it reliably, and the CDR3 follows TCRdb's listing. CDR3 loop: CASGLVMGSSYNSPLHF. The chain employs TRBV12-5 and TRBJ1-6. The CDR3 extends over 17 residues, inclusive of both ends. CDR1 and CDR2 from the germline V gene are LGHNT and FRNRAP.

The rearrangement uses TRBV11-2 and TRBJ2-2; 7 bases agree with TRBD1. J was trimmed by 0 bases and V by 11 bases; bases with no gene match: 9. This CDR3 comprises 15 residues. The germline V gene has CDR1 SGHAT and CDR2 FQNNGV. The CDR3 sequence is CACNYTGANTGELFF. Here the CDR3 DNA reads TGTGCCTGCAACTATACAGGGGCGAACACCGGGGAGCTGTTTTTT. Using reference TRBV11-2 and TRBJ2-2 for the parts outside the CDR3, the full variable domain is EAGVAQSPRYKIIEKRQSVAFWCNPISGHATLYWYQQILGQGPKLLIQFQNNGVVDDSQLPKDRFSAERLKGVDSTLKIQPAKLEDSAVYLCACNYTGANTGELFFGEGSRLTVL.

Turning to this clonotype: A much larger clone differs by one base, so this may be a read error. The chain links TRBV6-5 to TRBJ2-5; tentatively, D is TRBD1 (6 bases). The CDR3 contains 13 residues. From germline, CDR1 is MNHEY and CDR2 SVGAGI. As DNA, the CDR3 is TGTGCCAGCAGTGGTTCAGGGGAAGATACCCAGTACTTC. Protein: CASSGSGEDTQYF.

As regards this clonotype: One end of the junction varies from germline; a read error may be responsible. The chain uses TRBV11-1 and TRBJ1-5; D ambiguous. CDR1 SGHAT and CDR2 FQDESV come from the germline V gene (reference sequence). The CDR3 is 13 amino acids. CDR3 DNA: TGTGTCAGCAGCTTATCGATGGATCAGCCCCAGCATTTT. Its translation: CVSSLSMDQPQHF. The whole variable domain, remainder taken from reference TRBV11-1 and TRBJ1-5, is EAEVAQSPRYKITEKSQAVAFWCDPISGHATLYWYRQILGQGPELLVQFQDESVVDDSQLPKDRFSAERLKGVDSTLKIQPAELGDSAMYLCVSSLSMDQPQHFGDGTRLSIL.

As regards this clonotype: The junction departs from germline at one end; a sequencing error may be responsible. The gene calls are TRBV6-2 or TRBV6-3 and TRBJ2-6, with 7 positions matching TRBD2. This CDR3 region has 16 residues. Germline lookup yields CDR1 MNHEY and CDR2 SVGEGT. CDR3 in DNA: TGTGCCACCGCGACTAGCAGGAGTGCAAGGGCCAACGTCCTGACTTTT. As protein: CATATSRSARANVLTF.

As regards this clonotype: This may be a read error: a much more frequent sequence differs by one nucleotide. The chain carries TRBV12-3 or TRBV12-4 and TRBJ2-2; tentative D call: TRBD2 (6 bases). Trimming pared 4 bases from V and 6 bases from J, leaving 18 bases between. This CDR3 contains 16 residues. The CDR3 nucleotides read TGTGCCAGCAGTTATAACGGGAGAACAGGTCCCGGGGAGCTGTTTTTT. This gives the protein CASSYNGRTGPGELFF.

Remarks on this clonotype: Being one base from a much bigger clone, this may be a read error. The V and J genes are TRBV29-1 and TRBJ1-1; D is uncertain. Germline V lookup: CDR1 SQVTM, CDR2 ANQGSEA. The CDR3 covers 12 residues. The CDR3 reads CSVAPENSEAFF. The CDR3 DNA sequence: TGCAGCGTTGCTCCAGAGAACAGTGAAGCTTTCTTT.

Comments on this clonotype: This clone may be a read error of a much larger clone one base away. The chain links TRBV7-8 to TRBJ1-1, with a weak D call TRBD1 (5 bases). Per the germline V gene, CDR1 is SGHVS and CDR2 is FQNEAQ. CDR3 size: 17 residues. The CDR3 DNA reads TGTGCCAGCAGCTTAGAAGGGTGGAGGACAAAGAGCACTGAAGCTATCTTT. Encoded protein: CASSLEGWRTKSTEAIF.

This clonotype was recorded many times. The J gene is TRBJ1-4, the V gene TRBV4-1, with D uncertain. V was cut by 4 bases and J by 5 bases, with 14 bases left in between. Per germline, CDR1 MGHRA and CDR2 YSYEKL. The CDR3 has 15 residues. CDR3 amino acids: CASSPPGSVNEKLFF. CDR3 DNA sequence: TGCGCCAGCAGCCCGCCCGGTTCAGTGAATGAAAAACTGTTTTTT.

The rearrangement joins TRBV12-3 or TRBV12-4 to TRBJ2-3; the D call may be TRBD1 or TRBD2 (5 bases each). The CDR3 is 15 residues long. V gave up 5 bases and J gave up 7 bases, with 19 bases separating them. CDR3 nucleotides: TGTGCCAGCAGTACTCTAGTGGGGTGGGGGAATACGCAGTATTTT. Translated: CASSTLVGWGNTQYF.

Only a few counts were recorded for this clonotype. The CDR3 loop is CASSLSHEQYF. DNA for the CDR3: TGTGCCAGCAGCTTATCCCACGAGCAGTACTTC. The chain carries TRBV7-8 and TRBJ2-7; D is unclear. The ends were cut back, 2 bases at V and 5 bases at J, with 4 bases in the middle. In germline, CDR1 is SGHVS, CDR2 FQNEAQ. The CDR3 runs to 11 residues.

With regard to this clonotype: This may be a read error: a much more frequent sequence differs by one nucleotide. The rearrangement links TRBV29-1 to TRBJ2-3; the D gene is possibly TRBD2 (5 bases). CDR1 is SQVTM, CDR2 ANQGSEA, per germline. Trimming shortened V by 5 bases and J by 0 bases, and 12 bases separated the two germline ends. This CDR3 has 14 amino acids. The chain's CDR3 is CSVSERASTDTQYF. The CDR3 coding sequence is TGCAGCGTTAGCGAGAGGGCGAGCACAGATACGCAGTATTTT.

This clonotype has at least ten counts. The chain recombines TRBV4-1 with TRBJ2-5, with 13 bases identical to TRBD2. CDR3 length: 21 amino acids. V gave up 5 bases and J gave up 5 bases; unmatched junction bases: 23. Germline V gives CDR1 MGHRA, CDR2 YSYEKL. The CDR3 DNA sequence: TGCGCCAGCAGCGCCAGCCGGATTAGCGGACTAGCGGGAGCCCGGGCCGAGACCCAGTACTTC. It encodes CASSASRISGLAGARAETQYF.

About this clonotype: A much larger clone is a single base away; this may be a read error. The chain employs TRBV6-2 or TRBV6-3 and TRBJ2-1; 10 bases agree with TRBD2. From germline, CDR1 is MNHEY and CDR2 SVGEGT. The CDR3 runs 16 residues. Trimming took 2 bases from V and 4 from J; bases not matched to a gene: 5. The CDR3 DNA reads TGTGCCAGCAGTTACCCAGGGACTAGCGAATACAATGAGCAGTTCTTC. This encodes CASSYPGTSEYNEQFF.